This is a list of T cell receptor beta chains from one sample in a study of Ad26.COV2.S vaccination and SARS-CoV-2 variants. TCRdb's table, derived via immunoSEQ multiplex PCR, lists solely in-frame clones and lacks some. This repertoire shows fewer than 800,000 clones, roughly 90% found once; its top ten account for approximately 1.5%. The source was peripheral blood, collected in a trial of Ad26.COV2.S vaccine versus placebo. All receptors come from a person aged 18-65 years who received the Ad26.COV2.S COVID-19 vaccine or a placebo. The CDR3 runs from the conserved cysteine through the conserved F or W. D genes are given only for firm matches. Some rows have no size entry. The others give once, few or many, or a class for an expanded clone.

v_call,j_call,clone_size,d_call,cdr3_nt,cdr3_aa
TRBV3-1/TRBV3-2,TRBJ2-7,-,-,TGTGCCAGCAGCCAGTGGTTATCCTACGAGCAGTACTTC,CASSQWLSYEQYF
TRBV30,TRBJ2-1,-,TRBD1,TGTGCCTGGAGTCCAGACAGGGGCACCTACAATGAGCAGTTCTTC,CAWSPDRGTYNEQFF
TRBV15,TRBJ2-7,-,TRBD1,TGTGCCACCAGCAGAGAACAGGGGCTCATCTACGAGCAGTACTTC,CATSREQGLIYEQYF
TRBV2,TRBJ2-3,-,-,TGTGCCAGCAGTGCCCGGGGGCAAGGTGGGGATACGCAGTATTTT,CASSARGQGGDTQYF
TRBV10-2,TRBJ1-2,-,-,TGCGCCAGCAGTGAGTCGTCAGGCGGAACTAGCGACTACACCTTC,CASSESSGGTSDYTF
TRBV6-5,TRBJ2-7,-,TRBD1,TGTGCCAGCGTAGGGGGCATCTCCTACGAGCAGTACTTC,CASVGGISYEQYF
TRBV19,TRBJ1-1,-,-,TGTGCCATATGCGACAGAGAGAACACTGAAGCTTTCTTT,CAICDRENTEAFF
TRBV11-2,TRBJ1-3,-,-,TGTGCCAGCAGTCCACAGGAGGGAAACACCATATATTTT,CASSPQEGNTIYF
TRBV9,TRBJ2-7,-,TRBD2,TGTGCCAGCAGCCCTCGGACTAGCGGGGGCGAGCAGTACTTC,CASSPRTSGGEQYF
TRBV6-2/TRBV6-3,TRBJ1-5,-,-,TGTGCCAGCAGCCGCCGGACCTATAGCAATCAGCCCCAGCATTTT,CASSRRTYSNQPQHF
TRBV4-2,TRBJ2-1,-,TRBD1,TGTGCCAGCAGCCAACTGACAGGGGGCGGCTATGAGCAGTTCTTC,CASSQLTGGGYEQFF
TRBV11-1,TRBJ1-2,-,-,TGTGCCAGCAGCTTAGGGGCCTTCAACTATGGCTACACCTTC,CASSLGAFNYGYTF
TRBV24-1,TRBJ2-7,-,-,TGTGCCACCAGTGACCCCCGGGCTAGCGACGAGCAGTACTTC,CATSDPRASDEQYF
TRBV9,TRBJ2-1,-,TRBD2,TGTGCCAGCAGCGTAGAAACTAGCGGGGGTGTTGAGCAGTTCTTC,CASSVETSGGVEQFF
TRBV12-3/TRBV12-4,TRBJ1-2,few,-,TGTGCCAGCAGCGAAACAGGGAACTATGGCTACACCTTC,CASSETGNYGYTF
TRBV11-3,TRBJ1-1,-,-,TGTGCCAGCAGCTACAGGGAATGGACTGAAGCTTTCTTT,CASSYREWTEAFF
TRBV7-2,TRBJ1-2,-,-,TGTGCCAGCAGCCCCTACCAAGACTATGGCTACACCTTC,CASSPYQDYGYTF
TRBV30,TRBJ2-3,-,-,TGTGCCTGGAGTGCGGGCCTCACAGATACGCAGTATTTT,CAWSAGLTDTQYF
TRBV20-1,TRBJ2-1,-,-,TGCAGTGCTAGTCACAGCGCACAGCAGTTCTTC,CSASHSAQQFF
TRBV5-1,TRBJ2-3,-,-,TGCGCCAGCAGTCGCCTTCAGGGCGCAGATACGCAGTATTTT,CASSRLQGADTQYF
TRBV20-1,TRBJ1-1,-,-,TGCAGTGCTGAGGGGGGAGGTGAAGCTTTCTTT,CSAEGGGEAFF
TRBV18,TRBJ1-1,-,-,TGTGCCAGCTCACCTACTCGCGAGGGGAACACTGAAGCTTTCTTT,CASSPTREGNTEAFF
TRBV30,TRBJ2-7,-,-,TGTGCCTGGGCCGGGGTTGGCTACGAGCAGTACTTC,CAWAGVGYEQYF
TRBV5-5,TRBJ1-1,-,-,TGTGCCAGCACCCTATGGGACCTGAACACTGAAGCTTTCTTT,CASTLWDLNTEAFF
TRBV10-3,TRBJ1-3,-,TRBD1,TGTGCCATCAAGAGGACAGGGGGAAGCTCTGGAAACACCATATATTTT,CAIKRTGGSSGNTIYF
TRBV6-5,TRBJ2-7,-,-,TGTGCCAGCAGACCCGGGGTAGGTACCTACGAGCAGTACTTC,CASRPGVGTYEQYF
TRBV6-2/TRBV6-3,TRBJ2-3,-,TRBD2,TGTGCCAGCAGTTACCCCGGGACTACGGCCCGCACAGATACGCAGTATTTT,CASSYPGTTARTDTQYF
TRBV15,TRBJ2-5,-,-,TGTGCCACCAGCAGAGATCCCCACGCCGGAGAGACCCAGTACTTC,CATSRDPHAGETQYF
TRBV30,TRBJ1-3,few,-,TGTGCCTGGCGCCGGCGGGGATCCTATGGAAACACCATATATTTT,CAWRRRGSYGNTIYF
TRBV3-1/TRBV3-2,TRBJ2-3,-,-,TGTGCCAGCAGCCAACCCCGTTCTGCTGGGTGTTTCACAGATACGCAGTATTTT,CASSQPRSAGCFTDTQYF
TRBV6-6,TRBJ2-7,-,-,TGTGCCAGCAGTTACTTCCGGGACATCTCCTACGAGCAGTACTTC,CASSYFRDISYEQYF
TRBV4-1,TRBJ1-2,-,-,TGCGCCAGCAGCCAAGCCATCCACGGGCCCTATGGCTACACCTTC,CASSQAIHGPYGYTF